The rows below give T cell receptor beta chains drawn from one sample of a study of beta chain features in type 1 diabetes. Assay used: immunoSEQ multiplex PCR; TCRdb lists only in-frame clones, some missing. The sample has 40,000 to 60,000 clones; 50% to 75% are singletons. The sample was stem cell memory CD4+ T cells from blood. These receptors were obtained from a woman aged 25 to 45 with type 1 diabetes. The CDR3 runs from the conserved cysteine through the conserved F or W.

TRBV19	TRBJ2-5	CASSLSGGRGETQYF
TRBV6-6	TRBJ1-5	CASSTRQGENQPQHF
TRBV29-1	TRBJ2-6	CSVVIGQVYPSGANVLTF
TRBV28	TRBJ1-5	CASSPQDRDQPQHF
TRBV11-2	TRBJ2-7	CASSLAASRTLGTYEQYF
TRBV7-6	TRBJ2-7	CASSPPGQVEDEQYF
TRBV7-9	TRBJ2-5	CASSYSSGRMRGETQYF
TRBV15	TRBJ2-2	CATSRVTSGTGELFF
TRBV5-1	TRBJ2-3	CASSLKWGQDFTDTQYF
TRBV7-9	TRBJ1-2	CASSSHDRVGLGYTF
TRBV13	TRBJ1-1	CASSKDREAFF
TRBV30	TRBJ2-7	CAWGTRGVYEQYF
TRBV6-1	TRBJ2-7	CASSESGLAGYEQYF
TRBV5-4	TRBJ2-7	CASSLWNRGYEQYF
TRBV5-1	TRBJ2-3	CASSLGGPDTQYF
TRBV30	TRBJ2-1	CAWRGLAGVNEQFF
TRBV18	TRBJ2-1	CASSPTSGTYNEQFF
TRBV7-3	TRBJ2-1	CASSLTSGKTGEQFF
TRBV5-1	TRBJ2-2	CASTPPGLDSATGELFF
TRBV18	TRBJ1-1	CASSPMEGLNTEAFF
TRBV20-1	TRBJ2-7	CSASSENEQYF
TRBV19	TRBJ2-1	CASSPGLAGGGVYNEQFF
TRBV11-1	TRBJ1-2	CASSTRTDNDYGYTF
TRBV18	TRBJ1-1	CASSREVNTEAFF
TRBV15	TRBJ2-3	CATSRVPASTDTQYF
TRBV7-6	TRBJ2-7	CASSLAGGSYEQYF
TRBV19	TRBJ2-7	CASSFQPGQGYEQYF
TRBV5-1	TRBJ1-5	CASSLGWGDNQPQHF
TRBV29-1	TRBJ2-1	CSVEGGGGPLNEQFF
TRBV30	TRBJ2-2	CAWSGTGRTGELFF
TRBV6-5	TRBJ1-1	CASGWVGRAEAFF
TRBV19	TRBJ2-1	CASSSTGGPRNEQFF
TRBV6-1	TRBJ2-6	CASSDAGQTFSGANVLTF
TRBV7-3	TRBJ2-5	CASSPSPQGSYETQYF
TRBV28	TRBJ1-2	CASRGANYGYTF
TRBV7-2	TRBJ2-5	CASSLGSETQYF